The 13 T cell receptor beta chains below all came from one sample that was sequenced in a study of OX40 agonist ivuxolimab in advanced cancers. Only in-frame clones appear in the TCRdb table, and some are missing; sequencing was by immunoSEQ multiplex PCR. The sample includes around 11,000 clones, about 76% of them seen just once. Material: CD4+ or CD8+ T cells sorted from blood, obtained in a trial of the OX40 agonist ivuxolimab. The receptor set was obtained from an adult with an advanced solid tumor such as melanoma, head and neck, liver or kidney cancer.

The chain joins TRBV19 to TRBJ2-2; maybe TRBD2 (5 bases). Germline V gives CDR1 LNHDA, CDR2 SQIVND (reference sequence). V lost 7 bases, J lost 2 bases, and 11 bases lay in between. The length of the CDR3 is 14 residues. The CDR3 here is CASIVRGNTGELFF. DNA of the CDR3: TGTGCCAGTATTGTTCGGGGTAACACCGGGGAGCTGTTTTTT.

The chain couples TRBV27 to TRBJ2-7; TRBD2 matches 8 bases. The V gene end was trimmed by 2 bases and the J gene end by 7 bases; junction bases not matched to a gene: 10. Germline CDR1 and CDR2: MNHEY and SMNVEV (reference sequence). The CDR3 sequence is 15 residues long. The CDR3 coding sequence is TGTGCCAGCAGTTTAGCATACGGGGGGGCAGGAGAGCAGTACTTC. Its translation is CASSLAYGGAGEQYF.

This clone came up a few times. The chain employs TRBV6-4 and TRBJ2-1, with 14 bases identical to TRBD2. Germline CDR1 and CDR2: MRHNA and SNTAGT. Trimming removed 5 bases from V and 6 bases from J; junction bases left unmatched: 3. The CDR3 spans 15 residues. The CDR3 spells CASSTGTSGSNEQFF. The CDR3 DNA reads as TGTGCCAGCAGTACCGGGACTAGCGGGAGCAATGAGCAGTTCTTC.

This clone turned up a few times. The chain is built from TRBV9 and TRBJ2-1; D remains ambiguous. The ends were cut back, 1 base at V and 0 bases at J, with 8 bases in the middle. CDR1 is SGDLS, CDR2 YYNGEE, per germline. The CDR3 totals 15 residues. CDR3 nucleotide sequence: TGTGCCAGCAGCGTAACCCTCGGCTCCTACAATGAGCAGTTCTTC. This encodes CASSVTLGSYNEQFF.

The chain uses TRBV6-6 and TRBJ1-1; the D is unclear. The V end was cut by 10 bases, the J end by 5 bases, with 14 bases between. The germline V gene has CDR1 MNHNY and CDR2 SVGAGI (reference sequence). This CDR3 is 12 amino acids long. The DNA for the CDR3 is TGTGCCACCCAACAGTTTGGGACTGAAGCTTTCTTT. It encodes CATQQFGTEAFF.

By share of the sample, this clone is large (0.1 to 1%). This CDR3 is also generated by other DNA sequences in the sample. This chain connects TRBV27 to TRBJ2-2, with D unclear. CDR3 size: 12 residues. Germline V gives CDR1 MNHEY, CDR2 SMNVEV (reference sequence). The ends were cut back, 3 bases at V and 4 bases at J, with 3 bases in the middle. CDR3 DNA sequence: TGTGCCAGCAGTTTGCTCACCGGGGAGCTGTTTTTT. It specifies CASSLLTGELFF.

The chain combines TRBV28 with TRBJ2-5; 12 positions agree with TRBD2. V lost 8 bases and J lost 5; bases outside the gene matches: 15. Germline assignment: CDR1 MDHEN and CDR2 SYDVKM. The CDR3 extends over 17 amino acids. Here the CDR3 DNA reads TGTGCCAGCCGAGGACTGACTAGCGGGAGTAGTCAGGAGACCCAGTACTTC. Its protein is CASRGLTSGSSQETQYF.

The chain joins TRBV5-1 to TRBJ2-5; D remains unclear. Trimming left V 5 bases short and J 0 bases short, with 8 bases between. The CDR3 extends over 13 amino acids. Germline-derived CDR1 and CDR2 are SGHRS and YFSETQ. The DNA for the CDR3 is TGCGCCAGCAGTTACCCCAACCAAGAGACCCAGTACTTC. This codes for CASSYPNQETQYF.

The chain is built from TRBV7-8 and TRBJ1-6; possible D gene TRBD1, 5 bases. The germline V gene has CDR1 SGHVS and CDR2 FQNEAQ. There are 15 residues in the CDR3. V dropped 6 bases and J dropped 13 bases, with 22 bases sitting between them. The CDR3 reads CASRPLQGPSLPLHF. CDR3 nucleotides: TGTGCCAGCAGACCGTTGCAGGGCCCCTCGTTGCCCCTCCACTTT.

The rearrangement joins TRBV7-8 to TRBJ2-3; TRBD2 might be the D (6 bases). Looked up from germline, CDR1 is SGHVS and CDR2 is FQNEAQ. V shed 5 bases and J shed 2 bases, with 14 bases lying between them. This CDR3 spans 15 amino acids. CDR3 sequence (DNA): TGTGCCAGCAGCCCCCATGGCGGGATCACAGATACGCAGTATTTT. It translates to CASSPHGGITDTQYF.

The rearrangement joins TRBV21-1 to TRBJ2-5. TRBV21-1 is reported as a pseudogene. The CDR3 extends over 17 amino acids. CDR3 amino acids: CASTRAFWEKEEQTQYF. The CDR3 nucleotides are TGTGCCAGCACACGTGCGTTCTGGGAAAAGGAAGAACAGACCCAGTACTTC.

The chain has TRBV5-4 and TRBJ2-2, with 9 positions matching TRBD2. The CDR3 has 14 amino acids. With 7 bases clipped from V and 6 bases from J, the junction kept 7 bases outside the gene matches. The germline V gene has CDR1 SGHNT and CDR2 YYREEE (reference sequence). The CDR3 sequence: CASAAAGGAGELFF. CDR3 DNA sequence: TGTGCCAGCGCGGCGGCGGGGGGGGCCGGGGAGCTGTTTTTT.

V is TRBV7-9 and J is TRBJ2-7; maybe TRBD2 (6 bases). CDR3 length: 12 amino acids. The V gene lost 8 bases and the J gene lost 3 bases, with 11 bases spanning the gap. Germline CDR1 and CDR2: SEHNR and FQNEAQ (reference sequence). CDR3 in amino acids: CASGGLYYEQYF. The CDR3 coding sequence is TGTGCCAGCGGGGGACTTTACTACGAGCAGTACTTC.